Below, 8 T cell receptor beta chains from the same sample are listed, as sequenced in a study of cytomegalovirus exposure and HLA in healthy donors (TCRdb year 2017). Library prep was done by the immunoSEQ multiplex PCR assay. A mixture of 60 forward primers for TCR Vbeta segments and 13 reverse primers for TCR Jbeta segments was used in the multiplex PCR. This immuneACCESS table, as held by TCRdb, lists in-frame sequences with V and J called but not all clones. Of the missing ones, under half trace to an unresolved V gene in checked studies; the others have no known cause. This sample has 200,000 to 250,000 clones in its table, and approximately 80% of those were observed once. The top ten clonotypes cover 1.4% of the sample. Material: PBMCs. These TCRs come from a girl aged 10 to 17 in good health and CMV-seronegative.

The chain uses TRBV6-1 and TRBJ2-1; TRBD2 matches at 7 bases. Germline V gene data show CDR1 as MNHNS and CDR2 as SASEGT. This CDR3 comprises 15 residues. The trim removed 2 bases at V and 3 bases at J, leaving 4 bases unmatched. The CDR3 is CASSELGGNYNEQFF. The DNA of the CDR3 is TGTGCCAGCAGTGAACTGGGGGGGAACTACAATGAGCAGTTCTTC.

The rearrangement links TRBV19 to TRBJ2-2; a possible D gene is TRBD2 (5 bases). The CDR3 extends over 14 amino acids. The germline V and J ends were trimmed by 6 bases and 3 bases, with 11 bases remaining between them. Germline V lookup: CDR1 LNHDA, CDR2 SQIVND (reference sequence). CDR3 in amino acids: CASRGLKHTGELFF. The CDR3 region has the DNA TGTGCCAGTAGAGGACTCAAACACACCGGGGAGCTGTTTTTT.

The V gene is TRBV30, the J gene TRBJ2-1, with TRBD2 identical over 11 bases. This CDR3 comprises 15 residues. Trimming took 3 bases from V and 5 from J; bases not matched to a gene: 6. From germline, CDR1 is GTSNPN and CDR2 SVGIG (reference sequence). CDR3 coding DNA: TGTGCCTGGAGCAAGGGACTAGCGGTTAACAATGAGCAGTTCTTC. Translated, it gives CAWSKGLAVNNEQFF.

The chain links TRBV18 to TRBJ1-1; no clear D gene. CDR1 is KGHSH and CDR2 is LQKENI in the germline V gene. The germline V and J ends were trimmed by 3 bases and 5 bases, with 7 bases remaining between them. The CDR3 length is 12 residues. CDR3 DNA: TGTGCCAGCTCACCGAGAGAGACTGAAGCTTTCTTT. This encodes CASSPRETEAFF.

J is TRBJ1-2 and V is TRBV9, with D perhaps matching TRBD1 (6 bases). The V end lost 0 bases, the J end lost 6 bases, and 12 bases lay between the germline ends. The CDR3 totals 14 residues. The germline V gene encodes CDR1 SGDLS and CDR2 YYNGEE. CDR3: CASSVGGGSNGYTF. As DNA, the CDR3 is TGTGCCAGCAGCGTAGGGGGGGGCAGTAATGGCTACACCTTC.

The rearrangement joins TRBV28 to TRBJ2-4; D ambiguous. V was trimmed by 1 base and J by 3 bases, leaving 4 bases between them. This CDR3 is built from 13 residues. Per germline, CDR1 MDHEN and CDR2 SYDVKM. In DNA, the CDR3 is TGTGCCAGCAGTTTATCTAGCAAAAACATTCAGTACTTC. This translates into CASSLSSKNIQYF.

Points on this clone: The same CDR3 also results from other DNA sequences found in this sample. The genes are TRBV5-1 and TRBJ2-3, with a tentative D call TRBD1 (6 bases). CDR3 size: 14 residues. Trimming pared 5 bases from V and 5 bases from J, leaving 15 bases between. Germline V CDR1 and CDR2: SGHRS, YFSETQ. CDR3 amino acids: CASRQTGSGDTQYF. In nucleotides, the CDR3 is TGCGCCAGCAGGCAAACAGGGTCCGGAGATACGCAGTATTTT.

The CDR3 region has the DNA TGTGCCAGCAGCTTAGATGCGGCCCCATCGACACCCCTCCACTTT. Protein: CASSLDAAPSTPLHF. The chain is built from TRBV7-8 and TRBJ1-6; D call uncertain. Germline CDR1 is SGHVS and CDR2 is FQNEAQ. CDR3 length: 15 amino acids. Trimming removed 1 base from V and 11 bases from J, with 15 bases in between.